Presented here are 10 T cell receptor beta chains from one specimen sequenced in a study of cytomegalovirus exposure and HLA in healthy donors. Researchers ran the PCR with 60 Vbeta and 13 Jbeta primers. The assay was immunoSEQ multiplex PCR, and TCRdb's table has in-frame clones only and misses some. Seen here are 100,000 to 150,000 clones, over 60% observed once, and the top ten hold about 2%. Sequenced: PBMCs. These receptors originate from a man younger than 30 in good health and CMV-seronegative.

This clone was counted between two and nine times. This chain connects TRBV7-9 to TRBJ2-7; 9 nucleotides match TRBD1. The CDR3 runs 15 residues. Germline V gene data show CDR1 as SEHNR and CDR2 as FQNEAQ (reference sequence). V shed 4 bases and J 1 base; nucleotides not matched to a gene: 5. The CDR3 loop reads CASSSGTGFSYEQYF. CDR3 in DNA: TGTGCCAGCAGCTCCGGGACAGGGTTTTCCTACGAGCAGTACTTC. Based on the CDR3 plus reference TRBV7-9 and TRBJ2-7, the full variable domain is DTGVSQNPRHKITKRGQNVTFRCDPISEHNRLYWYRQTLGQGPEFLTYFQNEAQLEKSRLLSDRFSAERPKGSFSTLEIQRTEQGDSAMYLCASSSGTGFSYEQYFGPGTRLTVT.

This clone has a handful of counts. CDR3 sequence (DNA): TGTGCCAGCAGCTCGACAGGGCGTGAGGAGACCCAGTACTTC. Translation gives CASSSTGREETQYF. The chain employs TRBV5-4 and TRBJ2-5, with 7 bases lining up with TRBD1. CDR1 and CDR2 (germline): SGHNT, YYREEE (reference sequence). The V gene end was trimmed by 3 bases and the J gene end by 5 bases; junction bases not matched to a gene: 7. The CDR3 is made up of 14 amino acids.

The chain is built from TRBV29-1 and TRBJ2-1; possible D gene TRBD1, 6 bases. The V end lost 7 bases, the J end lost 3 bases, and 13 bases lay between the germline ends. Germline V gene data show CDR1 as SQVTM and CDR2 as ANQGSEA. The CDR3 sequence is 13 residues long. The CDR3 region is CSGRLQGYNEQFF. CDR3 nucleotide sequence: TGCAGCGGGAGGCTACAGGGCTACAATGAGCAGTTCTTC.

This rearrangement joins TRBV27 to TRBJ2-3, with D possibly matching TRBD2 (5 bases). This CDR3 comprises 15 residues. The V gene lost 2 bases and the J gene lost 0 bases, with 9 bases spanning the gap. Germline-derived CDR1 and CDR2 are MNHEY and SMNVEV (reference sequence). Written as DNA, the CDR3 is TGTGCCAGCAGTTTAACGGGGTCTAGCACAGATACGCAGTATTTT. Residues: CASSLTGSSTDTQYF.

The rearrangement links TRBV27 to TRBJ1-6; TRBD1 is a possible D gene (5 bases). Germline loops: CDR1 MNHEY, CDR2 SMNVEV (reference sequence). Trimming shortened V by 4 bases and J by 7 bases, and 11 bases separated the two germline ends. The CDR3 is made up of 14 amino acids. Here the CDR3 DNA reads TGTGCCAGCAGTTCAGGGATCAGCAATTCACCCCTCCACTTT. It is translated as CASSSGISNSPLHF.

The DNA of the CDR3 is TGCGCCAGCAGCAAACGGACAGGACCTAACCAAGAGACCCAGTACTTC. This sequence encodes CASSKRTGPNQETQYF. The chain uses TRBV5-1 and TRBJ2-5; TRBD1 aligns across 7 bases. J was trimmed by 0 bases and V by 4 bases; bases with no gene match: 9. CDR1 is SGHRS, CDR2 YFSETQ, per germline. This CDR3 has 16 residues.

The J gene is TRBJ2-2, the V gene TRBV5-1, with 7 bases aligning to TRBD1. The CDR3 sequence is 15 residues long. The germline CDR1 and CDR2 sequences are SGHRS and YFSETQ. J gave up 0 bases and V 4 bases, and 3 bases lay outside the gene matches. The CDR3 loop is CASSPGTANTGELFF. The CDR3 DNA is TGCGCCAGCAGCCCCGGGACAGCGAACACCGGGGAGCTGTTTTTT.

This rearrangement joins TRBV28 to TRBJ1-1; D is unresolved. Germline loops: CDR1 MDHEN, CDR2 SYDVKM. The CDR3 runs to 12 residues. V shed 4 bases and J shed 6 bases, with 9 bases lying between them. CDR3 amino acids: CASSYSLAEAFF. DNA for the CDR3: TGTGCCAGCAGTTACAGTCTCGCTGAAGCTTTCTTT.

This clone appeared once. The chain couples TRBV5-6 to TRBJ2-5; 7 bases match TRBD1. CDR3 size: 16 residues. V shed 0 bases and J 0 bases; nucleotides not matched to a gene: 5. Germline CDR1 SGHDT, CDR2 YYEEEE. CDR3 nucleotide sequence: TGTGCCAGCAGCTTGGCGGGCAGGGGGTACCAAGAGACCCAGTACTTC. Translation: CASSLAGRGYQETQYF.

The V call is TRBV6-5, the J call TRBJ2-4; a weak D match, TRBD2 (7 bases). CDR1 and CDR2 from the germline V gene are MNHEY and SVGAGI. V lost 7 bases and J 0 bases, leaving 10 bases between the germline ends. This CDR3 spans 14 amino acids. DNA for the CDR3: TGTGCCAGCATGGGGGGGCTAGCCAAAAACATTCAGTACTTC. Encoded protein: CASMGGLAKNIQYF.